This entry lists 18 T cell receptor beta chains sequenced from one sample in a study of T cells after posttransplantation cyclophosphamide. TCRdb's table, derived via immunoSEQ multiplex PCR, lists solely in-frame clones and lacks some. Found here are about 36,000 clones, no singletons; the ten largest cover about 1.2%. Sequencing was carried out using PBMCs. All receptors derive from a girl aged 5 to 17 in good health, CMV-negative, and a related stem cell transplant donor.

This clone was counted at least ten times. V and J are TRBV2 and TRBJ1-3, with no clear D. The CDR3 has 14 residues. Deletions cut 5 bases from V and 2 bases from J, with 10 bases between. The germline CDR1 and CDR2 sequences are SNHLY and FYNNEI. CDR3 sequence: CASSQASPGNTIYF. The CDR3 nucleotides read TGTGCCAGCAGTCAGGCTAGCCCTGGAAACACCATATATTTT. The variable domain in full, with the rest retrieved from reference TRBV2 and TRBJ1-3, is EPEVTQTPSHQVTQMGQEVILRCVPISNHLYFYWYRQILGQKVEFLVSFYNNEISEKSEIFDDQFSVERPDGSNFTLKIRSTKLEDSAMYFCASSQASPGNTIYFGEGSWLTVV.

A few counts support this clone. V gene TRBV6-5 combines with J gene TRBJ2-5; the D gene is possibly TRBD2 (6 bases). Germline V gene data show CDR1 as MNHEY and CDR2 as SVGAGI. V lost 4 bases and J lost 5, with 11 bases in between. This CDR3 comprises 13 residues. CDR3 region: CASSSPGVETQYF. In nucleotides, the CDR3 is TGTGCCAGCAGTTCGCCGGGGGTGGAGACCCAGTACTTC.

This clone was counted many times. The J gene is TRBJ2-1, the V gene TRBV4-1; the D gene is possibly TRBD2 (5 bases). This CDR3 spans 17 amino acids. Germline loops: CDR1 MGHRA, CDR2 YSYEKL. Trimming left V 0 bases short and J 1 base short, with 13 bases between. In nucleotides, the CDR3 is TGCGCCAGCAGCCAAGAAAGGGAGACCCTTTCCTACAATGAGCAGTTCTTC. This encodes CASSQERETLSYNEQFF.

This clone has more than one count but fewer than ten. J is TRBJ2-7 and V is TRBV27, with D perhaps TRBD1 (7 bases). Trimming removed 5 bases from V and 4 bases from J, with 12 bases in between. CDR3 length: 13 residues. Germline CDR1 reads MNHEY; CDR2 reads SMNVEV (reference sequence). CDR3 loop: CASSRRGPYEQYF. The CDR3 region has the DNA TGTGCCAGCAGTAGGAGGGGGCCGTACGAGCAGTACTTC.

Only a few counts were recorded for this clone. The CDR3, as DNA: TGCAGCGTTCAGGAGGTCGGACAGAAGACTGGAAACACCATATATTTT. Translated: CSVQEVGQKTGNTIYF. The chain uses TRBV29-1 and TRBJ1-3; D is perhaps TRBD1 (6 bases). The length of the CDR3 is 16 residues. V was clipped by 5 bases and J by 2 bases, with 19 bases between them. CDR1 and CDR2 (germline): SQVTM, ANQGSEA.

This clone was seen at least ten times. This chain joins TRBV7-9 and TRBJ2-2; TRBD1 aligns across 9 bases. Germline-derived CDR1 and CDR2 are SEHNR and FQNEAQ (reference sequence). The CDR3 covers 16 residues. Trimming at V came to 5 bases and at J to 4 bases, leaving 8 bases not matched to a gene. The CDR3 DNA is TGTGCCAGCAGCACCACCGGGACAGGGATCACCGGGGAGCTGTTTTTT. It translates to CASSTTGTGITGELFF.

The V gene is TRBV14, the J gene TRBJ2-5; 9 nucleotides match TRBD1. The CDR3 is 14 residues long. The germline V gene encodes CDR1 SGHDN and CDR2 FVKESK. With V trimmed by 1 base and J by 4 bases, 1 base remained unmatched. The CDR3 loop reads CASSQGDRAETQYF. For the CDR3, the DNA is TGTGCCAGCAGCCAAGGGGACAGGGCAGAGACCCAGTACTTC.

This clone has at least ten counts. The rearrangement joins TRBV5-4 to TRBJ2-3; a possible D gene is TRBD2 (5 bases). CDR1 SGHNT and CDR2 YYREEE come from the germline V gene (reference sequence). This CDR3 contains 14 residues. Trimming removed 4 bases at V and 2 bases at J, with 11 bases between. The CDR3 DNA is TGTGCCAGCAGCACCAGCGGTAACACAGATACGCAGTATTTT. Translation: CASSTSGNTDTQYF.

Ten or more counts support this clone. This rearrangement joins TRBV4-1 to TRBJ1-3; D call uncertain. V was trimmed by 0 bases and J by 0 bases, leaving 18 bases between them. In germline, CDR1 is MGHRA, CDR2 YSYEKL. The CDR3 runs 19 residues. CDR3: CASSQDPRGRAFSGNTIYF. DNA for the CDR3: TGCGCCAGCAGCCAAGATCCCCGGGGAAGGGCATTCTCTGGAAACACCATATATTTT.

This clone was found many times. The chain joins TRBV6-6 to TRBJ2-7, with D tentatively TRBD2 (5 bases). Germline V gene sequence: CDR1 MNHNY, CDR2 SVGAGI (reference sequence). The CDR3 is 13 residues long. Trimming removed 7 bases from V and 7 bases from J, with 17 bases in between. CDR3 loop: CASTTHGGGEQYF. Here the CDR3 DNA reads TGTGCCAGCACCACGCACGGCGGCGGGGAGCAGTACTTC.

There are a few counts of this clone. The rearrangement uses TRBV18 and TRBJ1-1; tentatively, D is TRBD1 (6 bases). The CDR3 length is 15 residues. CDR1 is KGHSH, CDR2 LQKENI, per germline. V lost 5 bases and J 2 bases, leaving 15 bases between the germline ends. In DNA, the CDR3 is TGTGCCAGCTCAACAGAGACAGGATTTAACACTGAAGCTTTCTTT. This codes for CASSTETGFNTEAFF.

The sample holds many counts of this clone. The V gene is TRBV7-3, the J gene TRBJ2-3, with TRBD1 as a possible D gene (5 bases). There are 14 residues in the CDR3. CDR1 is SGHTA, CDR2 FQGTGA, per germline. The ends were cut back, 6 bases at V and 2 bases at J, with 12 bases in the middle. CDR3 sequence reads: CASSPAGSTDTQYF. CDR3 nucleotides: TGTGCCAGCAGTCCAGCAGGGTCCACAGATACGCAGTATTTT.

There are many counts of this clone. The chain uses TRBV7-9 and TRBJ2-3; 11 nucleotides match TRBD1. Trimming took 5 bases from V and 4 from J; bases not matched to a gene: 2. CDR1 is SEHNR and CDR2 is FQNEAQ in the germline V gene (reference sequence). This CDR3 region has 14 residues. Here the CDR3 reads CASSGTGGADTQYF. CDR3 DNA: TGTGCCAGCAGCGGGACAGGGGGAGCAGATACGCAGTATTTT.

This clone has at least ten counts. The chain couples TRBV6-5 to TRBJ2-2, with D possibly being TRBD2 (7 bases). V was pared by 6 bases and J by 1 base, with 12 bases between. CDR3 length: 15 amino acids. Germline V gives CDR1 MNHEY, CDR2 SVGAGI. CDR3 protein: CASRVGGGNTGELFF. For the CDR3, the DNA is TGTGCCAGCAGGGTGGGAGGGGGGAACACCGGGGAGCTGTTTTTT.

This clone was picked up many times. The CDR3 DNA is TGTGCCACCCACACCGGTCGGGGGGCGTCGGACACTGAAGCTTTCTTT. Protein product: CATHTGRGASDTEAFF. The chain recombines TRBV6-6 with TRBJ1-1, with D maybe TRBD1 (6 bases). Per the germline V gene, CDR1 is MNHNY and CDR2 is SVGAGI (reference sequence). Trimming took 10 bases from V and 3 from J, leaving 24 bases between them. The CDR3 sequence is 16 residues long.

V usage is TRBV28 and J usage is TRBJ2-5; TRBD1 agrees at 10 bases. The CDR3 spans 15 residues. The trim removed 6 bases at V and 4 bases at J, leaving 8 bases unmatched. Germline V lookup: CDR1 MDHEN, CDR2 SYDVKM. For the CDR3, the DNA is TGTGCCAGCAGGGAGCCGGGACAGGGGAGAGAGACCCAGTACTTC. This encodes CASREPGQGRETQYF.

This clone was observed at least ten times. The CDR3 nucleotides are TGTGCCATCAGCCCCGAGGAAAGGGGGCGGGGTGGAAAACTGTTTTTT. This codes for CAISPEERGRGGKLFF. The V and J genes are TRBV10-3 and TRBJ1-4; 7 nucleotides line up with TRBD1. The CDR3 totals 16 residues. J lost 10 bases, V lost 6 bases, and 17 bases had no gene match. Germline values: CDR1 ENHRY, CDR2 SYGVKD.

This clone was detected many times. This CDR3 is CASRPGQGLYEQYF. The CDR3 bases are TGTGCCAGCCGACCGGGACAGGGGTTATACGAGCAGTACTTC. This chain joins TRBV2 and TRBJ2-7, with 10 bases matching TRBD1. Germline-derived CDR1 and CDR2 are SNHLY and FYNNEI. Germline trimming cut 8 bases from V and 4 bases from J; bases unmatched to any gene: 8. This CDR3 is 14 amino acids long.